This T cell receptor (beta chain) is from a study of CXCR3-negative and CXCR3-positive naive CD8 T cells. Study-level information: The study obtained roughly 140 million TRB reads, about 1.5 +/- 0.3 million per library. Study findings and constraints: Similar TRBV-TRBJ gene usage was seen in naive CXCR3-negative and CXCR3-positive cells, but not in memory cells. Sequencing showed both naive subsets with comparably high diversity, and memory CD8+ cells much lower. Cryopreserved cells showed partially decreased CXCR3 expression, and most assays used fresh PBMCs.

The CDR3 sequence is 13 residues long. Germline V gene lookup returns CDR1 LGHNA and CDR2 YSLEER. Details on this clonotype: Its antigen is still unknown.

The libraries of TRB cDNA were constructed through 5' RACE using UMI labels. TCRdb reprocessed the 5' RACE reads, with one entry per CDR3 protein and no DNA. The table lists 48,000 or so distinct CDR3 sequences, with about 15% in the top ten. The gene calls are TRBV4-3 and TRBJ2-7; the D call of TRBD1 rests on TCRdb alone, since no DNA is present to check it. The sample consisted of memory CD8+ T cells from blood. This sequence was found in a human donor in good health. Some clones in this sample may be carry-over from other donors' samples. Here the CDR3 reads CASSLGGPYEQYF.